A single sample gave rise to the 23 T cell receptor beta chains below, sequenced in a study of blood T cell repertoires in COVID-19. The repertoire was sequenced with immunoSEQ multiplex PCR; TCRdb's copy has only in-frame clones and lacks some. The repertoire has 65,000 to 70,000 clones, 60% to 85% of them found once; the top ten carry 20% to 25%. What was sequenced was peripheral blood. These receptors all stem from a human donor in a cohort sampled during active COVID-19.

This clone was counted a few times. The chain links TRBV3-1 (or the pseudogene TRBV3-2) to TRBJ2-2; TRBD1 matches 8 bases. The germline V gene has CDR1 LGHDT and CDR2 YNNKEL (reference sequence). CDR3 length: 15 amino acids. The V and J ends lost 4 bases and 0 bases, in that order; junction bases with no gene match: 1. The CDR3 DNA reads as TGTGCCAGCAGCCTGACAGGGGCGAACACCGGGGAGCTGTTTTTT. Its translation: CASSLTGANTGELFF.

This clone was detected only a few times. J is TRBJ2-2 and V is TRBV29-1; perhaps TRBD2 as D (5 bases). This CDR3 has 13 residues. V was cut by 5 bases and J by 4 bases, with 11 bases left in between. CDR1 and CDR2 (germline): SQVTM, ANQGSEA. The CDR3 region has the DNA TGCAGCGTTCAGCCCGGAGGCACCGGGGAGCTGTTTTTT. Amino acid sequence: CSVQPGGTGELFF.

This clone is judged medium-sized. The rearrangement joins TRBV28 to TRBJ2-2; D might be TRBD2 (5 bases). V was clipped by 7 bases and J by 2 bases, with 14 bases between them. The CDR3 spans 15 residues. Germline lookup yields CDR1 MDHEN and CDR2 SYDVKM. CDR3 residues: CASIPAEPNTGELFF. DNA for the CDR3: TGTGCCAGCATTCCAGCGGAACCAAACACCGGGGAGCTGTTTTTT.

There are many counts of this clone. The V gene is TRBV5-4, the J gene TRBJ2-6, with a tentative D call TRBD1 (6 bases). The CDR3 sequence is 16 residues long. Germline lookup yields CDR1 SGHNT and CDR2 YYREEE (reference sequence). V dropped 5 bases and J dropped 0 bases, with 12 bases sitting between them. CDR3 sequence reads: CASSLMGASGANVLTF. The CDR3 DNA reads TGTGCCAGCAGTCTGATGGGGGCCTCTGGGGCCAACGTCCTGACTTTC.

The chain uses TRBV7-2 and TRBJ2-3; 7 nucleotides align to TRBD2. The germline CDR1 and CDR2 sequences are SGHTA and FQGNSA. This CDR3 has 15 amino acids. J gave up 4 bases and V 1 base, and 5 bases lay outside the gene matches. For the CDR3, the DNA is TGTGCCAGCAGCTTAGATCCGGGAGGTCCAGATACGCAGTATTTT. Translation: CASSLDPGGPDTQYF.

About this clone: The identical CDR3 is also encoded by other nucleotide sequences in the sample. The gene calls are TRBV9 and TRBJ1-5, with D hard to call. Germline V gene data show CDR1 as SGDLS and CDR2 as YYNGEE. This CDR3 spans 13 amino acids. V was cut by 0 bases and J by 6 bases, with 7 bases left in between. The CDR3 nucleotides are TGTGCCAGCAGCGTAGAAGCCGGTCAGCCCCAGCATTTT. Amino acid sequence: CASSVEAGQPQHF. Together with reference TRBV9 and TRBJ1-5, the CDR3 gives the full variable domain: DSGVTQTPKHLITATGQRVTLRCSPRSGDLSVYWYQQSLDQGLQFLIQYYNGEERAKGNILERFSAQQFPDLHSELNLSSLELGDSALYFCASSVEAGQPQHFGDGTRLSIL.

This clone is medium-sized by share. The V gene is TRBV3-1 (or the pseudogene TRBV3-2), the J gene TRBJ2-3; 7 bases fit TRBD1. This CDR3 has 17 residues. Germline V lookup: CDR1 LGHDT, CDR2 YNNKEL (reference sequence). With V trimmed by 6 bases and J by 4 bases, 16 bases remained unmatched. The CDR3 DNA reads as TGTGCCAGCAGGAGCTATAGGGGGCACCCAAGATCAGATACGCAGTATTTT. This sequence encodes CASRSYRGHPRSDTQYF.

The gene calls are TRBV18 and TRBJ1-5; 9 positions agree with TRBD1. There are 15 residues in the CDR3. V lost 1 base to trimming and J lost 4 bases; unmatched junction nucleotides: 2. From germline, CDR1 is KGHSH and CDR2 LQKENI. The CDR3 DNA sequence: TGTGCCAGCTCACCACGGGGACAGGGAAATCAGCCCCAGCATTTT. Its protein product is CASSPRGQGNQPQHF. The complete variable domain, with remaining parts taken from reference TRBV18 and TRBJ1-5, reads NAGVMQNPRHLVRRRGQEARLRCSPMKGHSHVYWYRQLPEEGLKFMVYLQKENIIDESGMPKERFSAEFPKEGPSILRIQQVVRGDSAAYFCASSPRGQGNQPQHFGDGTRLSIL.

This clone was seen once. The V gene is TRBV19, the J gene TRBJ1-5, with D perhaps TRBD1 (5 bases). The germline V gene encodes CDR1 LNHDA and CDR2 SQIVND (reference sequence). The CDR3 contains 18 residues. Trimming removed 4 bases from V and 0 bases from J, with 19 bases in between. CDR3 region: CASSNGGSAVYSNQPQHF. The CDR3, as DNA: TGTGCCAGTAGTAACGGGGGGTCAGCTGTTTATAGCAATCAGCCCCAGCATTTT.

The genes are TRBV29-1 and TRBJ2-1, with 8 nucleotides matching TRBD2. The germline V gene has CDR1 SQVTM and CDR2 ANQGSEA. CDR3 length equals 12 residues. The junction had 1 base not matched to a gene; V was cut back by 6 bases and J by 3 bases. CDR3 residues: CSVGTSYNEQFF. Written as DNA, the CDR3 is TGCAGCGTGGGGACTAGCTACAATGAGCAGTTCTTC.

For the CDR3, the DNA is TGCGCCAGCAGCTTGTCTCTCCCTTCTAGCACAGATACGCAGTATTTT. Translating gives CASSLSLPSSTDTQYF. The chain employs TRBV5-1 and TRBJ2-3, with D hard to call. This CDR3 is built from 16 residues. Trimming removed 1 base from V and 0 bases from J, with 12 bases in between. CDR1 is SGHRS, CDR2 YFSETQ, per germline.

This clone has just one count. This chain joins TRBV30 and TRBJ1-5; no definite D call. CDR3 length: 13 residues. Between the trimmed V and J ends, which lost 1 base and 5 bases, there was a span of 9 bases. The V gene's germline CDR1 is GTSNPN and CDR2 SVGIG (reference sequence). CDR3 sequence (DNA): TGTGCCTGGAGTGGGACTTCTTATCAGCCCCAGCATTTT. This sequence encodes CAWSGTSYQPQHF.

Only one count was recorded for this clone. This rearrangement joins TRBV5-1 to TRBJ2-2, with TRBD2 matching 9 bases. Germline assignment: CDR1 SGHRS and CDR2 YFSETQ. This CDR3 is 21 amino acids long. J gave up 0 bases and V 3 bases, and 18 bases lay outside the gene matches. This chain's CDR3 is CASSSPTRLSGGSSNTGELFF. CDR3 in DNA: TGCGCCAGCAGCTCACCGACGCGTTTGAGCGGGGGGAGTTCGAACACCGGGGAGCTGTTTTTT.

The chain uses TRBV5-1 and TRBJ1-1; 7 bases align to TRBD1. The CDR3 is made up of 15 amino acids. Trimming cost V 4 bases and J 8 bases; bases outside gene matches: 14. Germline CDR1 SGHRS, CDR2 YFSETQ. Here the CDR3 reads CASSSTGVSQTEAFF. The DNA for the CDR3 is TGCGCCAGCAGCAGTACAGGGGTGTCTCAAACAGAAGCTTTCTTT.

This clone was detected once. The rearrangement uses TRBV7-9 and TRBJ1-1, with 10 bases lining up with TRBD1. The CDR3 length is 13 residues. The V segment lost 3 bases and the J segment 5 bases; nucleotides outside the gene matches: 0. The germline V gene has CDR1 SEHNR and CDR2 FQNEAQ (reference sequence). The CDR3 loop is CASSLDRGTEAFF. The DNA for the CDR3 is TGTGCCAGCAGCTTGGACAGGGGGACTGAAGCTTTCTTT. Together with reference TRBV7-9 and TRBJ1-1, the CDR3 gives the full variable domain: DTGVSQNPRHKITKRGQNVTFRCDPISEHNRLYWYRQTLGQGPEFLTYFQNEAQLEKSRLLSDRFSAERPKGSFSTLEIQRTEQGDSAMYLCASSLDRGTEAFFGQGTRLTVV.

This clone was seen ten or more times. The CDR3 sequence: CASSLQGMRNQETQYF. The CDR3 DNA reads TGTGCCAGCAGTTTACAGGGTATGCGGAACCAAGAGACCCAGTACTTC. This rearrangement joins TRBV28 to TRBJ2-5; TRBD1 might be the D (5 bases). Germline-derived CDR1 and CDR2 are MDHEN and SYDVKM. Trimming pared 2 bases from V and 0 bases from J, leaving 13 bases between. CDR3 size: 16 residues.

The V gene is TRBV12-3 or TRBV12-4, the J gene TRBJ2-5; tentatively, D is TRBD1 (6 bases). V was shortened by 5 bases and J by 5 bases, with 9 bases between the two germline ends. The CDR3 contains 12 residues. In DNA form, the CDR3 reads TGTGCCAGCAGTAAACAGGGTGAGACCCAGTACTTC. Encoded protein: CASSKQGETQYF.

The chain is built from TRBV7-9 and TRBJ1-2; D is ambiguous. V shed 5 bases and J shed 7 bases, with 14 bases lying between them. Per the germline V gene, CDR1 is SEHNR and CDR2 is FQNEAQ (reference sequence). The CDR3 is 13 amino acids. The CDR3 loop is CASSTDIGSGYTF. The CDR3 DNA reads TGTGCCAGCAGCACAGACATAGGTTCTGGCTACACCTTC.

This rearrangement joins TRBV29-1 to TRBJ1-5; D is unresolved. Per germline, CDR1 SQVTM and CDR2 ANQGSEA. There are 13 residues in the CDR3. Trimming shortened V by 4 bases and J by 2 bases, and 9 bases separated the two germline ends. This chain's CDR3 is CSVVFVGNQPQHF. The CDR3 coding sequence is TGCAGCGTTGTGTTTGTCGGCAATCAGCCCCAGCATTTT.

This rearrangement joins TRBV9 to TRBJ2-4; TRBD1 matches 9 bases. J gave up 6 bases and V 0 bases, and 7 bases lay outside the gene matches. CDR3 length: 16 residues. Germline-derived CDR1 and CDR2 are SGDLS and YYNGEE. CDR3 protein: CASSVDGGQGGNIQYF. The CDR3 DNA reads as TGTGCCAGCAGCGTAGATGGGGGACAGGGCGGAAACATTCAGTACTTC.

V is TRBV12-3 or TRBV12-4 and J is TRBJ2-7, with 7 positions matching TRBD2. The trim removed 7 bases at V and 4 bases at J, leaving 7 bases unmatched. The CDR3 loop spans 13 amino acids. CDR3 amino acids: CASTGRGEYEQYF. The CDR3 DNA is TGTGCCAGCACAGGACGGGGGGAATACGAGCAGTACTTC.

The rearrangement joins TRBV6-1 to TRBJ2-5; D possibly corresponds to TRBD1 (5 bases). V lost 1 base, J lost 3 bases, and 9 bases lay in between. Germline assignment: CDR1 MNHNS and CDR2 SASEGT. The CDR3 consists of 14 residues. DNA of the CDR3: TGTGCCAGCAGTGAAGGCCAGGGTAAAGAGACCCAGTACTTC. This sequence encodes CASSEGQGKETQYF.

This clone was counted a single time. This chain uses TRBV24-1 with TRBJ2-5, with 7 nucleotides matching TRBD1. The trim removed 1 base at V and 4 bases at J, leaving 5 bases unmatched. In germline, CDR1 is KGHDR, CDR2 SFDVKD. The CDR3 extends over 15 amino acids. The CDR3 sequence is CATSDLRGRGETQYF. In nucleotides, the CDR3 is TGTGCCACCAGTGATTTAAGGGGGCGCGGAGAGACCCAGTACTTC.